Below, 30 T cell receptor beta chains from the same sample are listed, as sequenced in a study of OX40 agonist ivuxolimab in advanced cancers. TCRdb's copy holds only in-frame clones and misses some; the assay was immunoSEQ multiplex PCR. Counted here are around 50,000 clones, roughly 90% occurring once; the ten biggest clones make up roughly 8.1%. The source was CD4+ or CD8+ T cells sorted from blood, collected in a trial of the OX40 agonist ivuxolimab. These receptors originate from an adult with an advanced solid tumor such as melanoma, head and neck, liver or kidney cancer.

The V call is TRBV2, the J call TRBJ1-2; D not resolved. Germline V gene data show CDR1 as SNHLY and CDR2 as FYNNEI. This CDR3 contains 11 residues. The ends were cut back, 6 bases at V and 5 bases at J, with 7 bases in the middle. CDR3 nucleotide sequence: TGTGCCAGCAGCCCTGGGTATGGCTACACCTTC. Protein sequence: CASSPGYGYTF.

The chain couples TRBV7-9 to TRBJ2-5; 9 nucleotides line up with TRBD1. This CDR3 has 15 residues. Germline loops: CDR1 SEHNR, CDR2 FQNEAQ (reference sequence). V lost 5 bases and J lost 5; bases outside the gene matches: 9. The CDR3 DNA sequence: TGTGCCAGCAGCACCCTCACAGGGGGCGGCGAGACCCAGTACTTC. This gives the protein CASSTLTGGGETQYF.

This clone appeared once. At one of its ends the junction is not consistent with the germline gene, which may arise from a read error. The chain recombines TRBV25-1 with TRBJ2-1, with 7 bases lining up with TRBD2. There are 13 residues in the CDR3. Per the germline V gene, CDR1 is MGHDK and CDR2 is SYGVNS. The CDR3 loop reads CASTAAGSNERFF. The CDR3 DNA sequence: TGTGCCAGCACAGCAGCGGGGAGCAATGAGCGGTTCTTC.

This chain links TRBV7-2 with TRBJ2-2; 10 bases line up with TRBD2. V was pared by 1 base and J by 5 bases, with 7 bases of the junction left unmatched. From germline, CDR1 is SGHTA and CDR2 FQGNSA. The CDR3 contains 17 residues. The CDR3 DNA follows: TGTGCCAGCAGCTTAGTCGCTAGCGGGAGTCGAACCGGGGAGCTGTTTTTT. Translation gives CASSLVASGSRTGELFF.

This chain uses TRBV21-1 with TRBJ1-2; the table assigns TRBD1, which was not confirmed against the DNA. TRBV21-1 is a pseudogene. The CDR3 extends over 17 amino acids. Here the CDR3 reads CASSKARAPGWGYGYTF. The CDR3 nucleotides read TGTGCCAGCAGCAAAGCCAGGGCCCCGGGTTGGGGCTATGGCTACACCTTC.

The chain links TRBV29-1 to TRBJ1-2, with D unclear. V shed 4 bases and J shed 2 bases, with 5 bases lying between them. CDR3 length: 11 residues. The germline CDR1 and CDR2 sequences are SQVTM and ANQGSEA. The CDR3 here is CSVAVNYGYTF. The CDR3 DNA sequence: TGCAGCGTTGCTGTGAACTATGGCTACACCTTC.

This clone showed up just a few times. The chain combines TRBV15 with TRBJ2-3; D ambiguous. The CDR3 sequence is 13 residues long. Germline V gene sequence: CDR1 LNHNV, CDR2 YYDKDF (reference sequence). V was cut by 1 base and J by 6 bases, with 8 bases left in between. CDR3 sequence reads: CATSRGLLDTQYF. CDR3 DNA sequence: TGTGCCACCAGCAGAGGACTGCTGGATACGCAGTATTTT.

In this sample, this clone turned up a few times. The CDR3 DNA is TGTGCCAGCAGTTACCGGGGGCAGACTGAAGCTTTCTTT. As protein: CASSYRGQTEAFF. The chain uses TRBV6-5 and TRBJ1-1; TRBD1 is a possible D gene (6 bases). Germline CDR1 reads MNHEY; CDR2 reads SVGAGI. Trimming pared 2 bases from V and 5 bases from J, leaving 9 bases between. The CDR3 loop spans 13 amino acids.

V is TRBV4-3 and J is TRBJ2-2, with TRBD2 matching 10 bases. Germline CDR1 reads LGHNA; CDR2 reads YSLEER. This CDR3 contains 17 residues. Trimming cost V 2 bases and J 0 bases; bases outside gene matches: 3. The CDR3 region is CASSQFTSGANTGELFF. The DNA for the CDR3 is TGCGCCAGCAGCCAATTCACTAGCGGGGCGAACACCGGGGAGCTGTTTTTT.

This chain joins TRBV6-5 and TRBJ2-5, with D unclear. The V gene lost 7 bases and the J gene lost 4 bases, with 13 bases spanning the gap. The CDR3 runs to 13 residues. Germline V gene data show CDR1 as MNHEY and CDR2 as SVGAGI. The CDR3 DNA is TGTGCCAGCATCCCCCCGGGTCGAGAGACCCAGTACTTC. Translation: CASIPPGRETQYF.

This chain connects TRBV7-9 to TRBJ2-5, with D possibly being TRBD1 (6 bases). The CDR3 has 16 residues. The V end lost 1 base, the J end lost 5 bases, and 17 bases lay between the germline ends. From germline, CDR1 is SEHNR and CDR2 FQNEAQ (reference sequence). The DNA of the CDR3 is TGTGCCAGCAGCTTAGAGGGGACATCCCTAGGGGAGACCCAGTACTTC. It codes for CASSLEGTSLGETQYF.

V is TRBV5-1 and J is TRBJ2-3; D unclear. Trimming took 0 bases from V and 3 from J, leaving 5 bases between them. The V gene's germline CDR1 is SGHRS and CDR2 YFSETQ. The CDR3 contains 13 residues. The CDR3 here is CASSLAATDTQYF. CDR3 DNA sequence: TGCGCCAGCAGCTTGGCAGCGACAGATACGCAGTATTTT.

In DNA form, the CDR3 reads TGCAGCGTAACTAGCGGGATTAGTTTTGATGAGCAGTTCTTC. Protein sequence: CSVTSGISFDEQFF. V and J are TRBV29-1 and TRBJ2-1; 10 bases fit TRBD2. V lost 6 bases, J lost 8 bases, and 10 bases stayed unmatched. Germline CDR1 reads SQVTM; CDR2 reads ANQGSEA. The CDR3 has 14 residues.

The genes are TRBV10-3 and TRBJ2-3, with 16 nucleotides matching TRBD2. Trimming removed 2 bases from V and 1 base from J; junction bases left unmatched: 9. The CDR3 is 20 residues long. The germline V gene has CDR1 ENHRY and CDR2 SYGVKD. The CDR3 nucleotides read TGTGCCATCAGTGAGGAGGGACTAGCGGGAGGGCCCTTCGGCACAGATACGCAGTATTTT. It specifies CAISEEGLAGGPFGTDTQYF.

The chain recombines TRBV10-3 with TRBJ2-3; D could derive from TRBD1 or TRBD2 (7 bases each). The ends were cut back, 6 bases at V and 1 base at J, with 17 bases in the middle. The germline V gene has CDR1 ENHRY and CDR2 SYGVKD. This CDR3 region has 16 residues. CDR3: CAISPRGGERTDTQYF. CDR3 sequence (DNA): TGTGCCATCAGCCCCAGGGGGGGAGAGCGCACAGATACGCAGTATTTT.

The chain recombines TRBV5-1 with TRBJ2-6; no clear D gene. This CDR3 is built from 15 residues. Between the trimmed V and J ends, which lost 4 bases and 1 base, there was a span of 9 bases. The germline V gene encodes CDR1 SGHRS and CDR2 YFSETQ. The CDR3: CASSQSGSGANVLTF. The CDR3 DNA reads as TGCGCCAGCAGCCAATCAGGTTCTGGGGCCAACGTCCTGACTTTC. The whole variable domain, filled in from reference TRBV5-1 and TRBJ2-6, reads KAGVTQTPRYLIKTRGQQVTLSCSPISGHRSVSWYQQTPGQGLQFLFEYFSETQRNKGNFPGRFSGRQFSNSRSEMNVSTLELGDSALYLCASSQSGSGANVLTFGAGSRLTVL.

The chain links TRBV6-1 to TRBJ1-5; D is unclear. The V gene lost 9 bases and the J gene lost 1 base, with 10 bases spanning the gap. The length of the CDR3 is 13 residues. CDR1 and CDR2 (germline): MNHNS, SASEGT. For the CDR3, the DNA is TGTGCCAGTGCGACACAAAGCAATCAGCCCCAGCATTTT. Translated, it gives CASATQSNQPQHF.

This rearrangement joins TRBV10-3 to TRBJ1-4; a possible D gene is TRBD1 (6 bases). This CDR3 comprises 13 residues. The V end lost 4 bases, the J end lost 5 bases, and 8 bases lay between the germline ends. CDR1 and CDR2 (germline): ENHRY, SYGVKD. CDR3: CAISGTENEKLFF. The CDR3 DNA follows: TGTGCCATCAGTGGGACAGAGAATGAAAAACTGTTTTTT.

The chain couples TRBV27 to TRBJ2-5; either TRBD1 or TRBD2 may supply D (5 bases each). V gave up 8 bases and J gave up 2 bases, with 12 bases separating them. The CDR3 is 13 residues long. Germline CDR1 and CDR2: MNHEY and SMNVEV (reference sequence). Written as DNA, the CDR3 is TGTGCCAGCTCTAGCAGGGTTCAAGAGACCCAGTACTTC. The encoded protein is CASSSRVQETQYF.

The V and J genes are TRBV6-5 and TRBJ1-4; D remains ambiguous. Germline loops: CDR1 MNHEY, CDR2 SVGAGI. The ends were cut back, 6 bases at V and 8 bases at J, with 10 bases in the middle. This CDR3 has 12 residues. CDR3 sequence reads: CASRGLTEKLFF. The CDR3 DNA is TGTGCCAGCAGGGGCCTCACCGAAAAACTGTTTTTT.

This chain joins TRBV11-1 and TRBJ1-4; the D is unclear. The V gene lost 4 bases and the J gene lost 4 bases, with 10 bases spanning the gap. The CDR3 totals 14 residues. The germline gives CDR1 SGHAT, CDR2 FQDESV (reference sequence). The DNA of the CDR3 is TGTGCCAGCAGCTCACCCGGCCTTAATGAAAAACTGTTTTTT. Its translation: CASSSPGLNEKLFF.

The chain couples TRBV7-9 to TRBJ2-1; 12 positions match TRBD2. Per the germline V gene, CDR1 is SEHNR and CDR2 is FQNEAQ (reference sequence). Losses at the gene ends were 4 bases for V and 3 bases for J; bases not matched to a gene: 7. The CDR3 is made up of 17 amino acids. CDR3 in DNA: TGTGCCAGCAGCTCCCGACTAGCGGGGGCCCACTACAATGAGCAGTTCTTC. Translation gives CASSSRLAGAHYNEQFF.

The chain is built from TRBV5-1 and TRBJ1-1; tentatively, D is TRBD1 (5 bases). The CDR3 sequence is 15 residues long. The V end lost 1 base, the J end lost 1 base, and 11 bases lay between the germline ends. Germline CDR1 and CDR2: SGHRS and YFSETQ. The CDR3 coding sequence is TGCGCCAGCAGCTTGACAGGCCAAAAGAACACTGAAGCTTTCTTT. Its protein product is CASSLTGQKNTEAFF.

This chain uses TRBV27 with TRBJ2-5; D unresolved. This CDR3 region has 13 residues. Trimming removed 4 bases at V and 0 bases at J, with 6 bases between. Germline V gene lookup returns CDR1 MNHEY and CDR2 SMNVEV (reference sequence). The chain's CDR3 is CASSSSYQETQYF. Written as DNA, the CDR3 is TGTGCCAGCAGTTCCTCGTACCAAGAGACCCAGTACTTC.

In DNA form, the CDR3 reads TGTGCCAGCAGCTACGACCGGGACAGCACTGAAGCTTTCTTT. It is translated as CASSYDRDSTEAFF. This chain uses TRBV5-4 with TRBJ1-1; TRBD1 aligns across 7 bases. Germline assignment: CDR1 SGHNT and CDR2 YYREEE (reference sequence). There are 14 residues in the CDR3. V lost 3 bases to trimming and J lost 4 bases; unmatched junction nucleotides: 6.

The chain employs TRBV7-7 and TRBJ2-2; D possibly corresponds to TRBD2 (5 bases). With 5 bases removed from V and 0 bases from J, the gap between germline ends came to 13 bases. The V gene's germline CDR1 is SSHAT and CDR2 FNYEAQ (reference sequence). This CDR3 is 16 amino acids long. The CDR3, as DNA: TGTGCCAGCAGCCCGATCCTGACTACGAACACCGGGGAGCTGTTTTTT. This encodes CASSPILTTNTGELFF.

The chain links TRBV28 to TRBJ2-1, with 12 bases fitting TRBD2. The length of the CDR3 is 14 residues. CDR1 and CDR2 (germline): MDHEN, SYDVKM. J was trimmed by 9 bases and V by 6 bases; bases with no gene match: 6. The CDR3, as DNA: TGTGCCAGCAGCCAGACTAGCGGGAGATTTGAGCAGTTCTTC. Its protein product is CASSQTSGRFEQFF.

The V gene is TRBV18, the J gene TRBJ2-3; 7 bases align to TRBD2. Looked up from germline, CDR1 is KGHSH and CDR2 is LQKENI. The CDR3 sequence is 16 residues long. The trim removed 6 bases at V and 3 bases at J, leaving 12 bases unmatched. This chain's CDR3 is CASSTWSAGSTDTQYF. Here the CDR3 DNA reads TGTGCCAGCTCTACTTGGTCAGCGGGAAGTACAGATACGCAGTATTTT. Together with reference TRBV18 and TRBJ2-3, the CDR3 gives the full variable domain: NAGVMQNPRHLVRRRGQEARLRCSPMKGHSHVYWYRQLPEEGLKFMVYLQKENIIDESGMPKERFSAEFPKEGPSILRIQQVVRGDSAAYFCASSTWSAGSTDTQYFGPGTRLTVL.

V usage is TRBV11-2 and J usage is TRBJ2-7; 8 bases are shared with TRBD2. Germline assignment: CDR1 SGHAT and CDR2 FQNNGV. The CDR3 covers 15 residues. V shed 5 bases and J 5 bases; nucleotides not matched to a gene: 11. The CDR3 bases are TGTGCCAGCAGCGGCCGACTGGCGGGAGGCCACGAGCAGTACTTC. Translation: CASSGRLAGGHEQYF.

In this sample, this clone turned up once. The genes are TRBV28 and TRBJ1-5, with no clear D. Trimming took off 7 bases at V and 3 bases at J, with 19 bases between the two ends. This CDR3 is 16 amino acids long. Looked up from germline, CDR1 is MDHEN and CDR2 is SYDVKM. CDR3: CASTPEAGESNQPQHF. In DNA, the CDR3 is TGTGCCAGCACCCCCGAGGCAGGCGAGTCCAATCAGCCCCAGCATTTT.